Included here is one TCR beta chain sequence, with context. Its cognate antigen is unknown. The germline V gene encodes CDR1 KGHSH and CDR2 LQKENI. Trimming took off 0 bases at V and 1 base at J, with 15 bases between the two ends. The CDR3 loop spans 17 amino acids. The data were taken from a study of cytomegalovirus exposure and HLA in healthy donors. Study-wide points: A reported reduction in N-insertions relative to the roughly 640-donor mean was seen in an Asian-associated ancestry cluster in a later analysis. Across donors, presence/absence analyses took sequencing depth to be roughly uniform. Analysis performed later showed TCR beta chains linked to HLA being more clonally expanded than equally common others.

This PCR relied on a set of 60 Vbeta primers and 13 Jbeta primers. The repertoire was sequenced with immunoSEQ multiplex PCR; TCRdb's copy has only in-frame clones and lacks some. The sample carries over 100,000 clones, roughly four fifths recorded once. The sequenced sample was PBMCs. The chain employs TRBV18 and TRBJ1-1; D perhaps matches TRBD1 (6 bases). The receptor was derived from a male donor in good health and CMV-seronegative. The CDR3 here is CASSPPRGTGSNTEAFF. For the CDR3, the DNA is TGTGCCAGCTCACCACCGAGGGGGACGGGGTCGAACACTGAAGCTTTCTTT.